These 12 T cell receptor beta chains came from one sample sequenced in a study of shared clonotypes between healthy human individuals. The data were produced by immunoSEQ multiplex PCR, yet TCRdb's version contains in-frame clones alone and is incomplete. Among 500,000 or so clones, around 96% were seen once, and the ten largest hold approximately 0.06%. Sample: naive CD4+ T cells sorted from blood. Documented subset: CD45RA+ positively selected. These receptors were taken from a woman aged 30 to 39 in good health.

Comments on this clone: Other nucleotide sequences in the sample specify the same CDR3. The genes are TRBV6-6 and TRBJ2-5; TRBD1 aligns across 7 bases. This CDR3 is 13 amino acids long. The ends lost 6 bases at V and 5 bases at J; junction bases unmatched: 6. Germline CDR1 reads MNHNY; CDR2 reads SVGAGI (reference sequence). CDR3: CASRYRGQETQYF. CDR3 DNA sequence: TGTGCCAGCAGGTACAGGGGTCAGGAGACCCAGTACTTC.

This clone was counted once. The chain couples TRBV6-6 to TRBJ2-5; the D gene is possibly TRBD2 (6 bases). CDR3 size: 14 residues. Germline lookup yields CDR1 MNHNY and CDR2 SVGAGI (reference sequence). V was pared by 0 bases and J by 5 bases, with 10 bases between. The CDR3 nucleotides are TGTGCCAGCAGTTACTCGCGGGGAGAGGAGACCCAGTACTTC. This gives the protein CASSYSRGEETQYF.

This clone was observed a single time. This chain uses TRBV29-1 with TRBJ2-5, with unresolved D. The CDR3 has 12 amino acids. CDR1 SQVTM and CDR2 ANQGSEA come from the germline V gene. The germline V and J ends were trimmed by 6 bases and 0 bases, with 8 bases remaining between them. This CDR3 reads CSVFEYQETQYF. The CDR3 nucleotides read TGCAGCGTGTTTGAGTACCAAGAGACCCAGTACTTC.

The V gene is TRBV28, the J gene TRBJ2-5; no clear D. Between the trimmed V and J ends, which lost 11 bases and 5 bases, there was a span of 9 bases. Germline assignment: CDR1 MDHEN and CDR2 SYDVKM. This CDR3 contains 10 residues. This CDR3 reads CAASEETQYF. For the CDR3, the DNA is TGTGCCGCATCAGAGGAGACCCAGTACTTC.

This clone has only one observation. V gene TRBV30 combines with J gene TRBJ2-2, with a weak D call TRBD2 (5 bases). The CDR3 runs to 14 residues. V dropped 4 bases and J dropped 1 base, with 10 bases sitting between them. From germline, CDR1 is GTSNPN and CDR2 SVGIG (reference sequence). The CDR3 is CAWNGLMNTGELFF. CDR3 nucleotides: TGTGCCTGGAACGGACTTATGAACACCGGGGAGCTGTTTTTT.

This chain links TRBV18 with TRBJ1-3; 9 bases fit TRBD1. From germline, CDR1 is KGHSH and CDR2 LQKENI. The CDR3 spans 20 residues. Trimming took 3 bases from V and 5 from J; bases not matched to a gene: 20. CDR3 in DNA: TGTGCCAGCTCACCCGCCGTCGGGACAGGGCCAGGGGAGCGGAGAAACACCATATATTTT. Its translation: CASSPAVGTGPGERRNTIYF.

Here the CDR3 reads CASRSPSSTGELFF. The CDR3 bases are TGTGCCAGCAGGTCCCCCTCGAGCACCGGGGAGCTGTTTTTT. The J gene is TRBJ2-2, the V gene TRBV28; D gene unclear. The germline V gene encodes CDR1 MDHEN and CDR2 SYDVKM. Trimming took 6 bases from V and 4 from J, leaving 12 bases between them. This CDR3 is 14 amino acids long.

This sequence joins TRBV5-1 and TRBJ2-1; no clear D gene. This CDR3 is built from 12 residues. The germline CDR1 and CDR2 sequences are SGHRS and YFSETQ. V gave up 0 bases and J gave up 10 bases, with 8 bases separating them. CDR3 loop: CASSLGEVEQFF. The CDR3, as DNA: TGCGCCAGCAGCTTGGGTGAGGTCGAGCAGTTCTTC.

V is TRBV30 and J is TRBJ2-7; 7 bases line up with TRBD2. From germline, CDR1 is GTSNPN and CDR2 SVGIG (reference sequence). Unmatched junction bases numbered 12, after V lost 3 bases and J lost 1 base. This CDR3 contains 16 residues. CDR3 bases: TGTGCCTGGAGCGGGGGGACGTCCTTTAGGTCCTACGAGCAGTACTTC. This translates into CAWSGGTSFRSYEQYF.

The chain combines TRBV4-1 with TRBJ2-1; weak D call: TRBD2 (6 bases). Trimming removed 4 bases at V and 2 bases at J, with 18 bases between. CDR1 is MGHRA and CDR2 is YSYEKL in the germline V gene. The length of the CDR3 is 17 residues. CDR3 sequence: CASSPSGLRGPYNEQFF. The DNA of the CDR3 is TGCGCCAGCAGCCCGAGCGGGTTACGCGGGCCCTACAATGAGCAGTTCTTC.

The CDR3 bases are TGTGCCAGCAGTTACGACGGGGAGCTGTTTTTT. Its translation: CASSYDGELFF. The chain links TRBV6-5 to TRBJ2-2; D gene unclear. This CDR3 spans 11 amino acids. CDR1 and CDR2 from the germline V gene are MNHEY and SVGAGI. The ends were cut back, 2 bases at V and 7 bases at J, with 2 bases in the middle.

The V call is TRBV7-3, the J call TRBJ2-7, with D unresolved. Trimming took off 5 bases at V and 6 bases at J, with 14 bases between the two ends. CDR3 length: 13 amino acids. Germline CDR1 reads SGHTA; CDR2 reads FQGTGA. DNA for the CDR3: TGTGCCAGCAGCCTCCCCCCGGGTCGCGAGCAGTACTTC. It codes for CASSLPPGREQYF. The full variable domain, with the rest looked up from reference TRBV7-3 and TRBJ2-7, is GAGVSQTPSNKVTEKGKYVELRCDPISGHTALYWYRQSLGQGPEFLIYFQGTGAADDSGLPNDRFFAVRPEGSVSTLKIQRTERGDSAVYLCASSLPPGREQYFGPGTRLTVT.